Listed here is a single T cell receptor beta chain. The data were taken from a study of blood T cell repertoires in COVID-19. Some clones are missing from TCRdb's copy, which holds only in-frame ones; the method was immunoSEQ multiplex PCR. Of about 280,000 clones detected, around 90% appear once; the ten largest clones hold approximately 6%. Sequences were obtained from PBMCs or T cells enriched from blood (not recorded which). This TCR was recovered from a woman in her forties who had recovered from COVID-19.

CDR3 amino acids: CASSTETLSPGYTF. As DNA, the CDR3 is TGTGCCAGCAGCACAGAGACCCTTTCCCCCGGCTACACCTTC. The chain combines TRBV7-2 with TRBJ1-2, with D hard to call. CDR3 size: 14 residues. In germline, CDR1 is SGHTA, CDR2 FQGNSA. Trimming took 5 bases from V and 8 from J, leaving 18 bases between them.